This T cell receptor beta chain emerged from a study of blood T cell repertoires in COVID-19. As for the study in general: The samples span acute and convalescent COVID-19 from the United States, Italy and Spain. PBMCs, B-cell-depleted T cells, or T cells provided the cDNA or gDNA that made up the material.

Per the study methods: Amplified reference gene primers provided the basis for estimating nucleated cell counts. The method was immunoSEQ multiplex PCR; TCRdb's version includes in-frame clones alone and lacks a portion of them. V, J and clone size were drawn from that table, and D and trimming were deduced from the DNA. The data show some 460,000 clones, 80% to 90% seen once. This sequence was found in a woman aged 25-40 years with acute or convalescent COVID-19. Sequencing was carried out using peripheral blood.

In DNA form, the CDR3 reads TGTGCCAGCAGCTCGGGACAGGGTTGGGATGAGCAGTTCTTC. It is translated as CASSSGQGWDEQFF. V and J are TRBV5-5 and TRBJ2-1; TRBD1 matches 9 bases. Germline CDR1 reads SGHKS; CDR2 reads YYEKEE (reference sequence). The CDR3 contains 14 residues. V shed 3 bases, J shed 8 bases, and the junction held 6 bases outside the gene matches.